The T cell receptor (beta chain) under discussion was sequenced for a study of CD8 T cells in ankylosing spondylitis. Overall study findings and caveats: Made up of fewer than 10 highly homologous variants, a TCR beta motif appeared characteristic of ankylosing spondylitis blood. Matched ankylosing spondylitis synovial fluid reportedly contained a significantly enriched population of disease-linked clones. A number of the motif variants had already been described in reactive arthritis synovial fluid and blood.

Worth noting for this clonotype: Its specificity is not known.

V was cut by 0 bases and J by 5 bases, with 8 bases left in between. This CDR3 spans 14 amino acids. Via MiXCR, TCRdb re-called the 5' RACE reads, giving one row per CDR3 protein. The data hold 200,000 to 250,000 distinct CDR3 sequences, with roughly 25% observed a single time. The receptor's source is a male donor with ankylosing spondylitis or in good health (not recorded which). The rearrangement links TRBV23-1 to TRBJ1-5; D is unresolved. TRBV23-1 is marked as an open reading frame, function uncertain. The sample taken for sequencing was blood, either unsorted or a sorted T cell fraction (not recorded which). The CDR3 DNA follows: TGCGCCAGCAGTCAATCACGGGAGGATCAGCCCCAGCATTTT. This translates into CASSQSREDQPQHF.